This entry describes one T cell receptor beta chain. Antigen unknown. A read error may account for a junction end that differs from germline. A multiplex PCR was run with 60 Vbeta primers and 13 Jbeta primers. Sequencing was performed with immunoSEQ multiplex PCR; in TCRdb, only in-frame clones are kept and a portion is missing. The table lists approximately 140,000 clones, approximately 84% of them singletons, with under 2% in the top ten. The data derive from a study of cytomegalovirus exposure and HLA in healthy donors. Overall study context: Researchers found that roughly 81% of almost 400 genotyped donors fell within the Caucasian-associated ancestry cluster.

The CDR3 runs 17 residues. CDR1 and CDR2 from the germline V gene are SEHNR and FQNEAQ (reference sequence). Overall study findings and caveats: The majority of TCR sequences were rare, yet some public TCRs appeared in many donors. Presence/absence results assume similar sequencing depth per donor, which may not hold.

The sample consisted of PBMCs. V usage is TRBV7-9 and J usage is TRBJ2-7; 9 bases agree with TRBD1. The origin of this receptor is a woman in her thirties or forties in good health and CMV-seronegative. CDR3 nucleotide sequence: TGTTCCAGCAGCTTAGTACAGGGGGCGAGGAGTTACTACGAGCAGTACTTC. Protein sequence: CSSSLVQGARSYYEQYF.